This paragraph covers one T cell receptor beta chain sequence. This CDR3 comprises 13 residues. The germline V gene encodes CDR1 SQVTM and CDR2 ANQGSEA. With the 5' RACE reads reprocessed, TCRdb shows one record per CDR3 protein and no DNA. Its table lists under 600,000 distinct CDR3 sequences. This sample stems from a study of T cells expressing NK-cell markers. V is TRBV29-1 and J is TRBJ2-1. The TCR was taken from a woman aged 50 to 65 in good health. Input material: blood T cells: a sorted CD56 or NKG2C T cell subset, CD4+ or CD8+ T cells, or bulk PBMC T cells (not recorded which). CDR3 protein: CSVAGRSNNEQFF.